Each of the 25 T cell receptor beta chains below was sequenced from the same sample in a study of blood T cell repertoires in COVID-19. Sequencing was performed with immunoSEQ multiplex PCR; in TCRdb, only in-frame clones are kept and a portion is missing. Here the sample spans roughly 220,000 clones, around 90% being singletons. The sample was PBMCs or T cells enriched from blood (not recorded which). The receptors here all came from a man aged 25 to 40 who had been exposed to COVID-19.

The CDR3: CAIRGGGETQYF. The CDR3 DNA reads TGTGCCATCAGAGGGGGTGGAGAGACCCAGTACTTC. The chain couples TRBV10-3 to TRBJ2-5, with D maybe TRBD1 (6 bases). The CDR3 consists of 12 residues. V was clipped by 6 bases and J by 4 bases, with 9 bases between them. Germline V lookup: CDR1 ENHRY, CDR2 SYGVKD.

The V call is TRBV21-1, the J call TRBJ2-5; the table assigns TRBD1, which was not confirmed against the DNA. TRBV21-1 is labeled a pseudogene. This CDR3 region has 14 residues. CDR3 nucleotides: TGTGCCAGCAGCACTCGACAGGCAGAAGAGACCCAGTACTTC. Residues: CASSTRQAEETQYF.

The DNA for the CDR3 is TGCAGTGCCACACAGGGCTACGAGCAGTACTTC. Its translation is CSATQGYEQYF. The V gene is TRBV20-1, the J gene TRBJ2-7; D might be TRBD1 (6 bases). The germline V and J ends were trimmed by 6 bases and 3 bases, with 9 bases remaining between them. Germline loops: CDR1 DFQATT, CDR2 SNEGSKA (reference sequence). CDR3 length: 11 residues.

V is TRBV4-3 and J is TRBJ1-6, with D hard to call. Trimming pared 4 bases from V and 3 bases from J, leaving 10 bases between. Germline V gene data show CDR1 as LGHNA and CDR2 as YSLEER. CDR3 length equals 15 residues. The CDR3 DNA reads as TGCGCCAGCAGCCCAAACTTTGTCTATAATTCACCCCTCCACTTT. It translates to CASSPNFVYNSPLHF.

In DNA, the CDR3 is TGTGCCAGTAGTTTGGGCAGGGAAGCCACCGGCTACACCTTC. Its translation: CASSLGREATGYTF. This chain joins TRBV19 and TRBJ1-2; D may be TRBD1 (5 bases). Germline CDR1 LNHDA, CDR2 SQIVND (reference sequence). The V end lost 5 bases, the J end lost 8 bases, and 18 bases lay between the germline ends. This CDR3 region has 14 residues.

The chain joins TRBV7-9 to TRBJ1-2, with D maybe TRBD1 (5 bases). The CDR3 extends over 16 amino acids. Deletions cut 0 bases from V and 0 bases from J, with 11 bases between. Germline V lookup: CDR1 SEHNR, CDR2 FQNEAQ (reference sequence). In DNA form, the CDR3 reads TGTGCCAGCAGCTTAGCGGGGCATTCTTCTAACTATGGCTACACCTTC. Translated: CASSLAGHSSNYGYTF.

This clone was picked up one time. CDR3 coding DNA: TGTGCCAGCAGTGACAGACCGAAAAACTACGAGCAGTACTTC. It specifies CASSDRPKNYEQYF. The chain carries TRBV6-2 or TRBV6-3 and TRBJ2-7; D may be TRBD1 (5 bases). V lost 5 bases to trimming and J lost 3 bases, with 14 bases between them. The CDR3 is 14 amino acids. The V gene's germline CDR1 is MNHEY and CDR2 SVGEGT.

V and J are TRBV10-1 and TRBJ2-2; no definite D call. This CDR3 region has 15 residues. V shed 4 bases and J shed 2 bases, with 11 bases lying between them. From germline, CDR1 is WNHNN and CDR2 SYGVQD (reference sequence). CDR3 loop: CASSVGGPNTGELFF. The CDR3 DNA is TGCGCCAGCAGTGTTGGCGGCCCTAACACCGGGGAGCTGTTTTTT.

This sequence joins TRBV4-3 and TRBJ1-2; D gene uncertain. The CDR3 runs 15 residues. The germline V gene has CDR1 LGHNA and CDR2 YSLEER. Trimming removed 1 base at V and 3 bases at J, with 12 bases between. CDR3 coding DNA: TGCGCCAGCAGCCAAGCTCTCGACTTCTACTATGGCTACACCTTC. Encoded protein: CASSQALDFYYGYTF.

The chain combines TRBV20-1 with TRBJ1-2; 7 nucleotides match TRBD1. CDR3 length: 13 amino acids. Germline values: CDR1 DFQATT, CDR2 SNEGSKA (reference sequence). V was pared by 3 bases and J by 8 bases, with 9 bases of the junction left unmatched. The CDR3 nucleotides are TGCAGTGCTAGTGTTAAGGGGGCGAAAGGCTACACCTTC. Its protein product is CSASVKGAKGYTF.

The CDR3 bases are TGTGCCAGCAGCGGAGACTTCTCTGGAAACACCATATATTTT. Amino acids: CASSGDFSGNTIYF. V gene TRBV9 combines with J gene TRBJ1-3; D remains unclear. The CDR3 consists of 14 residues. Trimming pared 3 bases from V and 0 bases from J, leaving 7 bases between. Germline CDR1 reads SGDLS; CDR2 reads YYNGEE.

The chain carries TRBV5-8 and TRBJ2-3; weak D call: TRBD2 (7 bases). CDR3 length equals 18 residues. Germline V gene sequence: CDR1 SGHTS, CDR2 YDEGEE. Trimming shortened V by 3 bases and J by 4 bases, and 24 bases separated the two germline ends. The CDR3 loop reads CASSSLLRGGAVADTQYF. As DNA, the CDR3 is TGTGCCAGCAGCTCTCTCCTACGAGGGGGGGCCGTCGCAGATACGCAGTATTTT. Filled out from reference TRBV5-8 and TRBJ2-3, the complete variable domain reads EAGVTQSPTHLIKTRGQQATLRCSPISGHTSVYWYQQALGLGLQFLLWYDEGEERNRGNFPPRFSGRQFPNYSSELNVNALELEDSALYLCASSSLLRGGAVADTQYFGPGTRLTVL.

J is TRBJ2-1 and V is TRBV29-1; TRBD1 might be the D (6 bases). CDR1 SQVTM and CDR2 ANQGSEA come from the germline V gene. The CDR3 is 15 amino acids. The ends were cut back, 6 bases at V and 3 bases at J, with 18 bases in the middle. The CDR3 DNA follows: TGCAGCGTAGGCTATGGACAAGGGGGCTACAATGAGCAGTTCTTC. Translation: CSVGYGQGGYNEQFF.

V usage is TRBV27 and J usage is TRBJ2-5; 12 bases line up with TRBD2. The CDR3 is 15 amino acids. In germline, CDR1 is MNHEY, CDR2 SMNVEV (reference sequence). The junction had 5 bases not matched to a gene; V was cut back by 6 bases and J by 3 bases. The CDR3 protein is CASSLRTSGEETQYF. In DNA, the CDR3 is TGTGCCAGCAGCCTCCGGACTAGCGGGGAAGAGACCCAGTACTTC.

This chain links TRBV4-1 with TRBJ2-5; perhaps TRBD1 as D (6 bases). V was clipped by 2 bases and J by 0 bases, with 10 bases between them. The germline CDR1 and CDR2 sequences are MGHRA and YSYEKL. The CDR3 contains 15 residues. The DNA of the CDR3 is TGCGCCAGCAGCCAAAACGGACAGAACCAAGAGACCCAGTACTTC. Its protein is CASSQNGQNQETQYF.

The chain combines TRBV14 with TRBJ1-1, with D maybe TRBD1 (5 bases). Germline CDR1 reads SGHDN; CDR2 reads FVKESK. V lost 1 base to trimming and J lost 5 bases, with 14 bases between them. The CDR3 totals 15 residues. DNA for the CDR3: TGTGCCAGCAGCCAAGTGGTCCAGGGAGGTACTGAAGCTTTCTTT. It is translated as CASSQVVQGGTEAFF.

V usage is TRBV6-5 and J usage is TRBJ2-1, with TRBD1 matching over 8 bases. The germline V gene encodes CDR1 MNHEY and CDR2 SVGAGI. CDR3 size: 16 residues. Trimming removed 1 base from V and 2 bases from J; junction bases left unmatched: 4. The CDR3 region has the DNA TGTGCCAGCAGTTACTTGGACAGGGTCACCTACAATGAGCAGTTCTTC. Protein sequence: CASSYLDRVTYNEQFF.

The CDR3 region is CASRSGTSGGAEFF. Written as DNA, the CDR3 is TGTGCCAGCAGATCTGGGACTAGCGGGGGGGCTGAGTTCTTC. V is TRBV5-5 and J is TRBJ2-1; 16 nucleotides line up with TRBD2. Trimming cost V 5 bases and J 14 bases; bases outside gene matches: 7. The CDR3 consists of 14 residues. The V gene's germline CDR1 is SGHKS and CDR2 YYEKEE (reference sequence).

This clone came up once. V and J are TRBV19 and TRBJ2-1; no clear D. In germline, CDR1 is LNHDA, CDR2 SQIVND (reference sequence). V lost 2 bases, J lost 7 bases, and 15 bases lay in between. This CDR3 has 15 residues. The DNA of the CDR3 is TGTGCCAGTAGTATATTAGGAGTAGGTATGAATGAGCAGTTCTTC. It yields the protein CASSILGVGMNEQFF.

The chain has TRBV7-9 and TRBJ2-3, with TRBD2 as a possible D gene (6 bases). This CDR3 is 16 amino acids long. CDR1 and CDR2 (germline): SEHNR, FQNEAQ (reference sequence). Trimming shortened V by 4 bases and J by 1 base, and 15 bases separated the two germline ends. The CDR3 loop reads CASSWGGAGGTDTQYF. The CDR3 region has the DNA TGTGCCAGCAGCTGGGGCGGGGCTGGGGGCACAGATACGCAGTATTTT.

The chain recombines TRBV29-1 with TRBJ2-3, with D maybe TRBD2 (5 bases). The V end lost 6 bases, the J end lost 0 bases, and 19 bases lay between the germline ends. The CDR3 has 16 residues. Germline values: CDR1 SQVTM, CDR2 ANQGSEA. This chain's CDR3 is CSVGFIKRLSTDTQYF. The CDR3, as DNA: TGCAGCGTCGGGTTTATCAAGCGGCTGAGCACAGATACGCAGTATTTT.

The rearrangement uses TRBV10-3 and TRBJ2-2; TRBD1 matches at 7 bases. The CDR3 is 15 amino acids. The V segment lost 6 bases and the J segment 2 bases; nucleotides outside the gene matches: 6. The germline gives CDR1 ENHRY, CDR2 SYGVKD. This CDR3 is CAISAGTVNTGELFF. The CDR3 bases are TGTGCCATCAGCGCCGGGACAGTTAACACCGGGGAGCTGTTTTTT.

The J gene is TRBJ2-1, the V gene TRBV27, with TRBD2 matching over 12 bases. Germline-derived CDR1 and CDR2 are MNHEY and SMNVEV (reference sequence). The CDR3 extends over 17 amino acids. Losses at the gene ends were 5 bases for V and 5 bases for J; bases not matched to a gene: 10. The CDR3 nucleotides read TGTGCCAGCAGTCAGCACCTAGCGGGGGGGACACACAATGAGCAGTTCTTC. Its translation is CASSQHLAGGTHNEQFF.

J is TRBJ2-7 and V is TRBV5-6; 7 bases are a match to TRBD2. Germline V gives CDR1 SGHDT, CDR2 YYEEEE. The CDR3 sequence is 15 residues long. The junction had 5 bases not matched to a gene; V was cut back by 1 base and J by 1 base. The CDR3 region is CASSLYPSGSYEQYF. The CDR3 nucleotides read TGTGCCAGCAGCTTGTATCCTAGCGGTTCCTACGAGCAGTACTTC.

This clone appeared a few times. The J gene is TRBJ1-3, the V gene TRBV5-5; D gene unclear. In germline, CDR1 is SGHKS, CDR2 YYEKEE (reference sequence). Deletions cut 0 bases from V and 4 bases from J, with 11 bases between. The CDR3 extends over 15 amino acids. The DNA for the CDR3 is TGTGCCAGCAGCTTGGTGCCCGAGGCGGGAAACACCATATATTTT. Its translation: CASSLVPEAGNTIYF.